This is a list of T cell receptor beta chains from one sample in a study of Ad26.COV2.S vaccination and SARS-CoV-2 variants. Sequenced by immunoSEQ multiplex PCR; TCRdb stores in-frame clones only, minus some. This table has roughly 700,000 clones, approximately 88% appearing once. The sample consisted of peripheral blood, taken in a trial of Ad26.COV2.S vaccine versus placebo. Source of these receptors: a person aged 18 to 59 who received the Ad26.COV2.S COVID-19 vaccine or a placebo. Each CDR3 is given with its conserved first and last residue. The order of the fields is clone size, V gene, J gene, D gene, CDR3 DNA, CDR3 protein. The D gene is left open where the match is weak. The size field is filled for only some rows; it gives once, few, many or a size class.

clone size: -; V gene: TRBV6-1; J gene: TRBJ2-7; D gene: TRBD2; CDR3 DNA: TGTGCCAGCAGTGAAGCGCCGGGAGGCTCCTACGAGCAGTACTTC; CDR3 protein: CASSEAPGGSYEQYF
clone size: -; V gene: TRBV6-5; J gene: TRBJ1-2; D gene: TRBD1; CDR3 DNA: TGTGCCAGCAGTCTACAGGGGGCGCAGGACTATGGCTACACCTTC; CDR3 protein: CASSLQGAQDYGYTF
clone size: -; V gene: TRBV30; J gene: TRBJ2-7; D gene: -; CDR3 DNA: TGTGCCTGGAGCCGGCTGGCGACTTACGAGCAGTACTTC; CDR3 protein: CAWSRLATYEQYF
clone size: -; V gene: TRBV18; J gene: TRBJ1-6; D gene: -; CDR3 DNA: TGTGCCAGCTCACCACCGGACAGTAGGTCACCCCTCCACTTT; CDR3 protein: CASSPPDSRSPLHF
clone size: -; V gene: TRBV2; J gene: TRBJ1-1; D gene: -; CDR3 DNA: TGTGCCAGCAGTGTCGACACCCACACTGAAGCTTTCTTT; CDR3 protein: CASSVDTHTEAFF
clone size: -; V gene: TRBV6-5; J gene: TRBJ1-6; D gene: TRBD1; CDR3 DNA: TGTGCCAGCAGTTACGACACGGACAGGGTTTCACCCCTCCACTTT; CDR3 protein: CASSYDTDRVSPLHF
clone size: once; V gene: TRBV19; J gene: TRBJ1-2; D gene: -; CDR3 DNA: TGTGCCAGTAGTATCGGGGAACCGTATTATGGCTACACCTTC; CDR3 protein: CASSIGEPYYGYTF
clone size: -; V gene: TRBV11-2; J gene: TRBJ2-1; D gene: -; CDR3 DNA: TGTGCCAGCAGCTCCCAAAACGAGCAGTTCTTC; CDR3 protein: CASSSQNEQFF
clone size: once; V gene: TRBV14; J gene: TRBJ2-7; D gene: -; CDR3 DNA: TGTGCCAGCAGCCCACGGGACTTCCCAACCTACGAGCAGTACTTC; CDR3 protein: CASSPRDFPTYEQYF
clone size: -; V gene: TRBV30; J gene: TRBJ1-2; D gene: TRBD1; CDR3 DNA: TGTGCCTGGAGAAGGGACAGGGGAAGCTACACCTTC; CDR3 protein: CAWRRDRGSYTF
clone size: -; V gene: TRBV7-9; J gene: TRBJ1-4; D gene: -; CDR3 DNA: TGTGCCAGCAGCCGAAATACAGGGAATGCTGAAAAACTGTTTTTT; CDR3 protein: CASSRNTGNAEKLFF
clone size: once; V gene: TRBV29-1; J gene: TRBJ2-3; D gene: -; CDR3 DNA: TGCAGCGTTGTTGGTAGCTACCGCACAGATACGCAGTATTTT; CDR3 protein: CSVVGSYRTDTQYF
clone size: once; V gene: TRBV2; J gene: TRBJ1-1; D gene: -; CDR3 DNA: TGTGCCAGCAGTGAAGGGGGGCCTTACACTGAAGCTTTCTTT; CDR3 protein: CASSEGGPYTEAFF
clone size: -; V gene: TRBV7-2; J gene: TRBJ1-4; D gene: -; CDR3 DNA: TGTGCCAGCAGCCCGGGGGGGGAAAAACTGTTTTTT; CDR3 protein: CASSPGGEKLFF
clone size: -; V gene: TRBV15; J gene: TRBJ1-1; D gene: -; CDR3 DNA: TGTGCCACCAGCTTGATTAGGAACACTGAAGCTTTCTTT; CDR3 protein: CATSLIRNTEAFF
clone size: -; V gene: TRBV7-2; J gene: TRBJ1-5; D gene: -; CDR3 DNA: TGTGCCAGCAGCATCGGTAGCAATCAGCCCCAGCATTTT; CDR3 protein: CASSIGSNQPQHF
clone size: -; V gene: TRBV3-1/TRBV3-2; J gene: TRBJ2-3; D gene: TRBD2; CDR3 DNA: TGTGCCAGCAGCCAAGATTGGGGTAGCGGGGGAGATACGCAGTATTTT; CDR3 protein: CASSQDWGSGGDTQYF
clone size: -; V gene: TRBV7-6; J gene: TRBJ1-3; D gene: -; CDR3 DNA: TGTGCCAGCAGCCCAATTCGGGGGGCAGATGGAAACACCATATATTTT; CDR3 protein: CASSPIRGADGNTIYF
clone size: -; V gene: TRBV5-1; J gene: TRBJ1-1; D gene: TRBD1; CDR3 DNA: TGCGCCAGCAGCTTTGTCGCCCAGGGGGGCACTGAAGCTTTCTTT; CDR3 protein: CASSFVAQGGTEAFF
clone size: -; V gene: TRBV7-6; J gene: TRBJ2-5; D gene: -; CDR3 DNA: TGTGCCAGCAGCTTAGTGACAGCGATCCAAGAGACCCAGTACTTC; CDR3 protein: CASSLVTAIQETQYF
clone size: -; V gene: TRBV7-2; J gene: TRBJ2-7; D gene: -; CDR3 DNA: TGTGCCAGCAGCTTATATGGGGCCGGCGAGCAGTACTTC; CDR3 protein: CASSLYGAGEQYF
clone size: -; V gene: TRBV7-2; J gene: TRBJ2-7; D gene: TRBD2; CDR3 DNA: TGTGCCAGCAGCGTTAGAGGGAGGGGCGAGCAGTACTTC; CDR3 protein: CASSVRGRGEQYF
clone size: -; V gene: TRBV12-5; J gene: TRBJ2-7; D gene: -; CDR3 DNA: TGTGCTAGTGGTTTGGTACGGACTCGTCCAGCTGCTCTCTACGAGCAGTACTTC; CDR3 protein: CASGLVRTRPAALYEQYF
clone size: -; V gene: TRBV5-4; J gene: TRBJ2-7; D gene: TRBD2; CDR3 DNA: TGTGCCAGCAGCTGGGGACTAGCGGGAGGAGGGGAGCAGTACTTC; CDR3 protein: CASSWGLAGGGEQYF
clone size: -; V gene: TRBV7-9; J gene: TRBJ1-5; D gene: TRBD1; CDR3 DNA: TGTGCCAGCAGCTACGGACAGGGACAGCCCCAGCATTTT; CDR3 protein: CASSYGQGQPQHF
clone size: -; V gene: TRBV4-1; J gene: TRBJ1-1; D gene: -; CDR3 DNA: TGCGCCAGCAGCCAAGAGGGGGGCAGGGTGAACACTGAAGCTTTCTTT; CDR3 protein: CASSQEGGRVNTEAFF
clone size: -; V gene: TRBV12-3/TRBV12-4; J gene: TRBJ2-7; D gene: TRBD1; CDR3 DNA: TGTGCCACCGGACAGGCCAACGACGAGCAGTACTTC; CDR3 protein: CATGQANDEQYF
clone size: once; V gene: TRBV6-4; J gene: TRBJ1-1; D gene: -; CDR3 DNA: TGTGCCAGCAGTTTCGACAGACTAGAAAACACTGAAGCTTTCTTT; CDR3 protein: CASSFDRLENTEAFF
clone size: -; V gene: TRBV5-6; J gene: TRBJ2-7; D gene: TRBD2; CDR3 DNA: TGTGCCAGCAGCTTGGGGGGGGGAGGGGCCTCCTACGAGCAGTACTTC; CDR3 protein: CASSLGGGGASYEQYF
clone size: few; V gene: TRBV5-1; J gene: TRBJ1-6; D gene: -; CDR3 DNA: TGCGCCAGCAGCAAGCGGACAGATAATTCACCCCTCCACTTT; CDR3 protein: CASSKRTDNSPLHF
clone size: -; V gene: TRBV6-5; J gene: TRBJ1-2; D gene: -; CDR3 DNA: TGTGCCAGCACCCCGAGAGCACCATCTAACTATGGTTACACCTTC; CDR3 protein: CASTPRAPSNYGYTF
clone size: -; V gene: TRBV12-3/TRBV12-4; J gene: TRBJ2-7; D gene: -; CDR3 DNA: TGTGCCAGCAGTTTCACAGACGAGCAGTACTTC; CDR3 protein: CASSFTDEQYF
clone size: -; V gene: TRBV6-5; J gene: TRBJ2-1; D gene: -; CDR3 DNA: TGTGCCAGCAGTTACAGGTCGGACACGGTGGCAGTCTTC; CDR3 protein: CASSYRSDTVAVF
clone size: -; V gene: TRBV2; J gene: TRBJ2-2; D gene: -; CDR3 DNA: TGTGCCAGCAGTGTTGAGGGAACATCCTCCGGGGAGCTGTTTTTT; CDR3 protein: CASSVEGTSSGELFF
clone size: -; V gene: TRBV7-2; J gene: TRBJ1-2; D gene: TRBD1; CDR3 DNA: TGTGCCAGCAGCCCAGGACAGGGGAACAGGGGTGTATTTGGCTACACCTTC; CDR3 protein: CASSPGQGNRGVFGYTF
clone size: -; V gene: TRBV6-2/TRBV6-3; J gene: TRBJ1-3; D gene: -; CDR3 DNA: TGTGCCAGCAGCCCTAAAGACAGGCTGAAGTCTGGAAACACCATATATTTT; CDR3 protein: CASSPKDRLKSGNTIYF
clone size: once; V gene: TRBV13; J gene: TRBJ1-1; D gene: -; CDR3 DNA: TGTGCCAGCAGCTTAGGATTTGTGGCCACTGAAGCTTTCTTT; CDR3 protein: CASSLGFVATEAFF
clone size: -; V gene: TRBV5-1; J gene: TRBJ2-3; D gene: TRBD2; CDR3 DNA: TGCGCCAGCAGCCCTTCCCTACTAGCGGTGGGCACAGATACGCAGTATTTT; CDR3 protein: CASSPSLLAVGTDTQYF
clone size: -; V gene: TRBV24-1; J gene: TRBJ2-1; D gene: -; CDR3 DNA: TGTGCCACCAGTGACTCCAACAGGGGACTATACAATGAGCAGTTCTTC; CDR3 protein: CATSDSNRGLYNEQFF
clone size: once; V gene: TRBV11-2; J gene: TRBJ1-5; D gene: TRBD1; CDR3 DNA: TGTGCCAGCAGCTTAGGACAGGGGAATCAGCCCCAGCATTTT; CDR3 protein: CASSLGQGNQPQHF
clone size: once; V gene: TRBV7-2; J gene: TRBJ2-7; D gene: TRBD1; CDR3 DNA: TGTGCCAGCAGACCCCCCGGGACAGGGATTAACGAGCAGTACTTC; CDR3 protein: CASRPPGTGINEQYF
clone size: -; V gene: TRBV2; J gene: TRBJ1-1; D gene: TRBD1; CDR3 DNA: TGTGCCAGCAAGGGGGCGCCTAAGAACACTGAAGCTTTCTTT; CDR3 protein: CASKGAPKNTEAFF
clone size: -; V gene: TRBV18; J gene: TRBJ2-7; D gene: TRBD2; CDR3 DNA: TGTGCCAGCTCACGAACTAGCGGGTTCGACGAGCAGTACTTC; CDR3 protein: CASSRTSGFDEQYF
clone size: -; V gene: TRBV30; J gene: TRBJ2-3; D gene: -; CDR3 DNA: TGTGCCTGGAGTAACGGGGGAGATACGCAGTATTTT; CDR3 protein: CAWSNGGDTQYF
clone size: -; V gene: TRBV7-6; J gene: TRBJ2-1; D gene: -; CDR3 DNA: TGTGCCAGCAGCCCGGACACATACAATGAGCAGTTCTTC; CDR3 protein: CASSPDTYNEQFF
clone size: -; V gene: TRBV18; J gene: TRBJ1-4; D gene: TRBD1; CDR3 DNA: TGTGCCAGCTCACAAACGGACAGGGGAAATGAAAAACTGTTTTTT; CDR3 protein: CASSQTDRGNEKLFF
clone size: -; V gene: TRBV6-5; J gene: TRBJ2-7; D gene: -; CDR3 DNA: TGTGCCAGCAAAGGCAGGGGGGGGGATACCTACGAGCAGTACTTC; CDR3 protein: CASKGRGGDTYEQYF
clone size: -; V gene: TRBV5-1; J gene: TRBJ2-7; D gene: -; CDR3 DNA: TGCGCCAGCAGCCCAAACGCGGGGCAGACCTACGAGCAGTACTTC; CDR3 protein: CASSPNAGQTYEQYF
clone size: -; V gene: TRBV30; J gene: TRBJ1-2; D gene: TRBD1; CDR3 DNA: TGTGCCTGGAGTCCGGACAGGGGGCGGGGTGGCTACACCTTC; CDR3 protein: CAWSPDRGRGGYTF
clone size: few; V gene: TRBV6-5; J gene: TRBJ1-2; D gene: -; CDR3 DNA: TGTGCCAGCAGGACCGTGGGGAAACCGATCGACGGCTACACCTTC; CDR3 protein: CASRTVGKPIDGYTF
clone size: -; V gene: TRBV5-1; J gene: TRBJ2-7; D gene: -; CDR3 DNA: TGCGCCAGCAGCTCCAGAGCCCTAAGGACAAGGGATCCGTACGAGCAGTACTTC; CDR3 protein: CASSSRALRTRDPYEQYF
clone size: -; V gene: TRBV28; J gene: TRBJ1-2; D gene: -; CDR3 DNA: TGTGCCAGCAGTAAATCAGGGAGGGGGTATGGCTACACCTTC; CDR3 protein: CASSKSGRGYGYTF
clone size: -; V gene: TRBV5-4; J gene: TRBJ1-2; D gene: TRBD1; CDR3 DNA: TGTGCCAGCAGCTTGGAGGGGACAGGGTCGGGTAGGGGCTACACCTTC; CDR3 protein: CASSLEGTGSGRGYTF
clone size: once; V gene: TRBV30; J gene: TRBJ1-5; D gene: -; CDR3 DNA: TGTGCCTGGAGTCCAGGGGCTAGCGGGCAGCCCCAGCATTTT; CDR3 protein: CAWSPGASGQPQHF